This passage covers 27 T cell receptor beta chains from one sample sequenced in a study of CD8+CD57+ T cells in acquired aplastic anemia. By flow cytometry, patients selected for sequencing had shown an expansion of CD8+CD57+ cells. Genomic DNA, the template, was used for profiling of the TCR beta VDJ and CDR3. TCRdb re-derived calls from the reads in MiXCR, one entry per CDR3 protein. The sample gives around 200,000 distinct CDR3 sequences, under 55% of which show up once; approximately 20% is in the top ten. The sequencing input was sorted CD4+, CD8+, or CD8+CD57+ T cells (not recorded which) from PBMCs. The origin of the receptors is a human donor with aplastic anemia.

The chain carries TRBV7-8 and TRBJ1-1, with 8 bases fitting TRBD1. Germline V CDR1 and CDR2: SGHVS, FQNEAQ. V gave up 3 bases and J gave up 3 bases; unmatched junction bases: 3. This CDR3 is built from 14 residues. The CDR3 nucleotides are TGTGCCAGCAGCTTCAGGGGGCGAGACACTGAAGCTTTCTTT. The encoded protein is CASSFRGRDTEAFF.

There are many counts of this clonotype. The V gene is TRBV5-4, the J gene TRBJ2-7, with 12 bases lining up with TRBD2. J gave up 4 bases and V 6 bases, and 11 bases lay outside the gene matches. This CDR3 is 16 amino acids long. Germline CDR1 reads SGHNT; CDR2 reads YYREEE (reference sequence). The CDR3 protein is CASKRASGGESYEQYF. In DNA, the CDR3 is TGTGCCAGCAAGAGGGCTAGCGGGGGGGAAAGTTACGAGCAGTACTTC.

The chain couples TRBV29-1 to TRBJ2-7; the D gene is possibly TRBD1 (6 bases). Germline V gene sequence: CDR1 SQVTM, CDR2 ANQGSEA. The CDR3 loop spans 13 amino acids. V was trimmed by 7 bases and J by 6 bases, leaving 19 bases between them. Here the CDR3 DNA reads TGCAGCGGAAACTTAGGACAGCGAGTCGAGCAGTACTTC. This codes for CSGNLGQRVEQYF.

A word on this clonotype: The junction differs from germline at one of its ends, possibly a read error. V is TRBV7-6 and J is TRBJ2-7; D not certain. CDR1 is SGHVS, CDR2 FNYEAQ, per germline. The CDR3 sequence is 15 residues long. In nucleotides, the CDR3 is TGTGCCAGCAGCCAAGATAGGCTGACGTCCTGCGAGCAGTACTTC. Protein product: CASSQDRLTSCEQYF.

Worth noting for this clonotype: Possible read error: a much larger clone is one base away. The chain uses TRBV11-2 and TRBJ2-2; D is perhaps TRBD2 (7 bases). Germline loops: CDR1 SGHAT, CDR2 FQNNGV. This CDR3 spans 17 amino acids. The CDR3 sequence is CASKVRGGAQNTGELLF. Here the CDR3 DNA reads TGTGCCAGCAAGGTGCGAGGGGGGGCACAGAACACCGGGGAGCTGCTTTTT.

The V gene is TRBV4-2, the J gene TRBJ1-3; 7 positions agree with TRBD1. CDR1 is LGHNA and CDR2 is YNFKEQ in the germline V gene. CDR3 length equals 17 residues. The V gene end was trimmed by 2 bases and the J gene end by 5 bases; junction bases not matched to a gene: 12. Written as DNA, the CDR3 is TGTGCCAGCAGCCAAAATGAGGGGACAGAGAGGAGAAACACCATATATTTT. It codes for CASSQNEGTERRNTIYF.

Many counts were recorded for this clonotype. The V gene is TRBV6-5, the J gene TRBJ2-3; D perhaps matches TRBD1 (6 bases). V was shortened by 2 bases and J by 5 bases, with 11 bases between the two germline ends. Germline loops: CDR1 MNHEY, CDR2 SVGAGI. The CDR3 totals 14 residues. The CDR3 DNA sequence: TGTGCCAGCAGTTACGGACAGAAAGTAGATACGCAGTATTTT. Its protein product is CASSYGQKVDTQYF.

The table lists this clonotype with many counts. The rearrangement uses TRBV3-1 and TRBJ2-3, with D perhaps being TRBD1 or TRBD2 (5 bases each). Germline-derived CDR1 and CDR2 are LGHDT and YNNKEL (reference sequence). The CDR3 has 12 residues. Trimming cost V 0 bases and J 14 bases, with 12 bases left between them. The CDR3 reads CASSQDQGTTYF. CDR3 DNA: TGTGCCAGCAGCCAAGATCAAGGGACGACGTATTTT.

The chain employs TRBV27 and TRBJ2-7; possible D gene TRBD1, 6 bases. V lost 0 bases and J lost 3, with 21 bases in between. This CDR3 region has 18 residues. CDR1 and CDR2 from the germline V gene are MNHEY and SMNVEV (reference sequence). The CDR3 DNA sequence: TGTGCCAGCAGTTTATCTCCGCCCATACAGGGATTTCTCTACGAGCAGTACTTC. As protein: CASSLSPPIQGFLYEQYF.

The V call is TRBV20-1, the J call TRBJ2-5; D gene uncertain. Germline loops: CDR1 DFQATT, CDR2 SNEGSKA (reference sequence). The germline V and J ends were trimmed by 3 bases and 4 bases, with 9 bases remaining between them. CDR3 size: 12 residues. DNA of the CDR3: TGCAGTGCTAGCCACACGGGAGAGACCCAGTACTTC. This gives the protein CSASHTGETQYF.

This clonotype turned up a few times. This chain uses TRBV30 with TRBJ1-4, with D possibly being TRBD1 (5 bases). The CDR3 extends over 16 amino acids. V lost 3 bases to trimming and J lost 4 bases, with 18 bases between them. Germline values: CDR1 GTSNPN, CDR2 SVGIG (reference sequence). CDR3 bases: TGTGCCTGGAGGAATCTAAGGGGCGGAGGTAATGAAAAACTGTTTTTT. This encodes CAWRNLRGGGNEKLFF.

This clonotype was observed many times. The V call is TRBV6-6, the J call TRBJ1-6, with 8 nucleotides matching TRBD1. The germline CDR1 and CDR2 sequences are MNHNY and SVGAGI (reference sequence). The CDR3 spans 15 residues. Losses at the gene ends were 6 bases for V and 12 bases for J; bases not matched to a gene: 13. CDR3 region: CASSTRTGTWEPLHF. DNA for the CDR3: TGTGCCAGCAGCACCCGGACAGGGACATGGGAACCCCTCCACTTT.

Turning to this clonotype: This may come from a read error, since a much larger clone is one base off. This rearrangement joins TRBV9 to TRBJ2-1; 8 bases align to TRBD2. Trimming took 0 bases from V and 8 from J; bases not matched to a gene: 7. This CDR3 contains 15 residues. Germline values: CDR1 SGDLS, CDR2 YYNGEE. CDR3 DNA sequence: TGTGCCAGCAGCGTAGGATTCCGGGGGGGCGATGAGCAGTTCTTC. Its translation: CASSVGFRGGDEQFF.

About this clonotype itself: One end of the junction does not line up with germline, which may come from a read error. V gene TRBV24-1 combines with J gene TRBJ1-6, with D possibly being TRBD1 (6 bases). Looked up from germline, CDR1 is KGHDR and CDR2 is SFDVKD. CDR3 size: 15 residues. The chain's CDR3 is CATSADSRQETPLHF. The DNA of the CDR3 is TGTGCCACTAGTGCGGACAGCCGGCAGGAGACACCCCTCCACTTT.

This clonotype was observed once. The CDR3 coding sequence is TGTGCCAGCAGCCGGGGACAGCTTGACGAGCAGTACTTC. Protein product: CASSRGQLDEQYF. The chain is built from TRBV2 and TRBJ2-5; 7 nucleotides line up with TRBD1. The J call is in doubt because the DNA end fits TRBJ2-7 better. In germline, CDR1 is SNHLY, CDR2 FYNNEI. The CDR3 is 13 residues long.

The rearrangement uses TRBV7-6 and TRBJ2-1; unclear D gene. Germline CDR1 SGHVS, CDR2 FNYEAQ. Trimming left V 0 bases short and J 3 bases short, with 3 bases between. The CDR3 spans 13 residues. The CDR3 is CASSLAVYNEQFF. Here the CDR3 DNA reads TGTGCCAGCAGCTTAGCCGTCTACAATGAGCAGTTCTTC. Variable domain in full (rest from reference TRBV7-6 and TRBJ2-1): GAGVSQSPRYKVTKRGQDVALRCDPISGHVSLYWYRQALGQGPEFLTYFNYEAQQDKSGLPNDRFSAERPEGSISTLTIQRTEQRDSAMYRCASSLAVYNEQFFGPGTRLTVL.

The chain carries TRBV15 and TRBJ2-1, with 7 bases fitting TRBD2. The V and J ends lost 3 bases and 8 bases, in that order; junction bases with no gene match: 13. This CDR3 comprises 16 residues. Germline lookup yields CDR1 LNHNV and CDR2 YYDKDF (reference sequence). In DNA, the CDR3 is TGTGCCACCAGCAGGGGGAGGGGCGGGAGTGGCTATGAGCAGTTCTTC. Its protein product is CATSRGRGGSGYEQFF.

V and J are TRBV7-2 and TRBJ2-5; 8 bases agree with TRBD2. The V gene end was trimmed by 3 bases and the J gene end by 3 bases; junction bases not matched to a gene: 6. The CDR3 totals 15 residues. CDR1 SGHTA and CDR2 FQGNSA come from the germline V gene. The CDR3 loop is CASSLAGGRKETQYF. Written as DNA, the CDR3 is TGTGCCAGCAGCTTGGCGGGGGGCAGAAAAGAGACCCAGTACTTC.

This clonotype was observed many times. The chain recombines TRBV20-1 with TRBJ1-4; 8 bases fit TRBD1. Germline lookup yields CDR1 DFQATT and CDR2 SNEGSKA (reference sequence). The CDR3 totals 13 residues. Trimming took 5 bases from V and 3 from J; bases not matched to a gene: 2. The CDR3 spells CSAEQGANEKLFF. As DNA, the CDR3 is TGCAGTGCTGAACAGGGGGCTAATGAAAAACTGTTTTTT.

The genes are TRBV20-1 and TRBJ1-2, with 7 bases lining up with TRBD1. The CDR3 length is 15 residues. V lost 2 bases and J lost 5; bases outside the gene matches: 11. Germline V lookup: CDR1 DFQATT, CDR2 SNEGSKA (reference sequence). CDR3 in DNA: TGCAGTGCTAGAAACCCGGGACAGCTTAATTATGGCTACACCTTC. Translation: CSARNPGQLNYGYTF.

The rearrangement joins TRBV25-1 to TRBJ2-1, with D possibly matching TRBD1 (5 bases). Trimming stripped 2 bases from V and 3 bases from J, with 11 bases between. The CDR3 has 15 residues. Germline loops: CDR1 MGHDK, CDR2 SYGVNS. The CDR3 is CASSEQGNYYNEQFF. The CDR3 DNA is TGTGCCAGCAGTGAACAGGGAAACTACTACAATGAGCAGTTCTTC.

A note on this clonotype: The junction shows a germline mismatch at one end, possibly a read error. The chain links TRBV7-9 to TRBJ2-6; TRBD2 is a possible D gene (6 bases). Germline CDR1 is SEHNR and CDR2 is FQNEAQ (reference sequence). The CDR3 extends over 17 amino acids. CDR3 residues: CASSLVGGNSGANVLTF. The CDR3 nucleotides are TGTGCCAGCAGCTTAGTAGGAGGGAACTCTGGGGCCAACGTCCTGACCTTC.

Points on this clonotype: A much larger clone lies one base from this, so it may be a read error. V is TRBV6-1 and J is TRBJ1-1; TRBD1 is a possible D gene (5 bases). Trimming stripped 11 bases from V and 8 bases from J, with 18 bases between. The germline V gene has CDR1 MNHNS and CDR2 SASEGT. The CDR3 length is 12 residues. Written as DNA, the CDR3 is TGTGCCGTGGCAGGCTCGCGGGGCGAAGCTTTCTTT. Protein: CAVAGSRGEAFF.

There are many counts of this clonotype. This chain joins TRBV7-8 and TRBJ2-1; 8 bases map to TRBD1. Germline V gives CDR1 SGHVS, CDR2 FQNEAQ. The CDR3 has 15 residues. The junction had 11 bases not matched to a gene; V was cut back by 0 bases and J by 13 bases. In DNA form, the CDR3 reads TGTGCCAGCAGCTTAGCCGACGGGACCGACAGGGGTCAGTTCTTC. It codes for CASSLADGTDRGQFF.

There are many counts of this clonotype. The CDR3 region is CASSAEEGGGSYNEQFF. The DNA of the CDR3 is TGTGCCAGCAGCGCAGAGGAGGGCGGGGGCTCCTACAATGAGCAGTTCTTC. This chain links TRBV9 with TRBJ2-1; 7 bases are shared with TRBD2. The CDR3 length is 17 residues. V shed 3 bases, J shed 0 bases, and the junction held 9 bases outside the gene matches. Looked up from germline, CDR1 is SGDLS and CDR2 is YYNGEE.

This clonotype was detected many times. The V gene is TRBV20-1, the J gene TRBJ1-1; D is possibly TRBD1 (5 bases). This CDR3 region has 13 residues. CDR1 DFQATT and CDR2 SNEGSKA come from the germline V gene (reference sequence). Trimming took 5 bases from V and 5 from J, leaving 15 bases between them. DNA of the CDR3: TGCAGTGCTCCTGGGACGGCCGGGACTGAAGCTTTCTTT. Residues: CSAPGTAGTEAFF.

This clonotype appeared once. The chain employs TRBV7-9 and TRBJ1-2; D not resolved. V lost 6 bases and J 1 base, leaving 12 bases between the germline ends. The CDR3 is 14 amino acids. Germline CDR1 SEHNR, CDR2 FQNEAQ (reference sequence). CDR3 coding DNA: TGTGCCAGCAGGATAGTGGGGAATAACTATGGCTACACCTTC. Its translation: CASRIVGNNYGYTF.